This entry lists 18 T cell receptor beta chains sequenced from one sample in a study of blood T cell repertoires in COVID-19. This table comes from immunoSEQ multiplex PCR, and its TCRdb copy is limited to in-frame clones, with some not included. The sample records tens of thousands of clones, roughly 86% being singletons. Material for sequencing was peripheral blood. The source is a human donor in a cohort sampled during active COVID-19. The donor label of this sample is uncertain.

The V gene is TRBV3-1 (or the pseudogene TRBV3-2), the J gene TRBJ2-3, with 7 bases fitting TRBD2. CDR3 length: 16 amino acids. The germline V gene encodes CDR1 LGHDT and CDR2 YNNKEL (reference sequence). After removal of 1 base from V and 0 bases from J, the junction contained 4 bases not matched to a gene. The DNA of the CDR3 is TGTGCCAGCAGCCAAGTCGCTAGCGGTAGCACAGATACGCAGTATTTT. Protein product: CASSQVASGSTDTQYF.

The rearrangement joins TRBV11-3 to TRBJ1-1; possible D gene TRBD1, 5 bases. V lost 7 bases and J 5 bases, leaving 14 bases between the germline ends. The CDR3 has 13 amino acids. From germline, CDR1 is SGHNT and CDR2 YENEEA. As DNA, the CDR3 is TGTGCCAGCACGATCAGACAGTCAACTGAAGCTTTCTTT. Translated: CASTIRQSTEAFF.

The genes are TRBV27 and TRBJ1-4; no reliable D call. Trimming removed 6 bases at V and 6 bases at J, with 14 bases between. Germline CDR1 MNHEY, CDR2 SMNVEV (reference sequence). The CDR3 length is 14 residues. The CDR3 bases are TGTGCCAGCAGCTGGGTAGGCCAGGATGAAAAACTGTTTTTT. Protein sequence: CASSWVGQDEKLFF.

The chain joins TRBV30 to TRBJ2-1, with D perhaps TRBD2 (7 bases). The germline CDR1 and CDR2 sequences are GTSNPN and SVGIG (reference sequence). The CDR3 totals 15 residues. V was cut by 3 bases and J by 7 bases, with 19 bases left in between. The CDR3 loop is CAWSGEGGTQNEQFF. In DNA, the CDR3 is TGTGCCTGGAGCGGGGAGGGGGGGACTCAGAATGAGCAGTTCTTC.

In nucleotides, the CDR3 is TGTGCCAGCAGCACCCAAGGGGGGGAGTTAGATACGCAGTATTTT. It specifies CASSTQGGELDTQYF. The genes are TRBV9 and TRBJ2-3; the D gene is possibly TRBD2 (7 bases). This CDR3 spans 15 amino acids. Germline V CDR1 and CDR2: SGDLS, YYNGEE. The germline V and J ends were trimmed by 4 bases and 5 bases, with 17 bases remaining between them.

The chain carries TRBV11-2 and TRBJ2-2; 7 bases match TRBD2. The CDR3 is made up of 15 amino acids. V lost 5 bases and J lost 6; bases outside the gene matches: 9. CDR1 SGHAT and CDR2 FQNNGV come from the germline V gene. The CDR3 DNA reads as TGTGCCAGCAGCCCCTTTGCGGGAGTGGCCGGGGAGCTGTTTTTT. It translates to CASSPFAGVAGELFF.

This sequence joins TRBV27 and TRBJ2-7; perhaps TRBD1 as D (5 bases). The CDR3 is 14 residues long. The germline V gene encodes CDR1 MNHEY and CDR2 SMNVEV (reference sequence). V was pared by 3 bases and J by 0 bases, with 9 bases between. CDR3 nucleotides: TGTGCCAGCAGTTTGGCAGGGAACTCCTACGAGCAGTACTTC. Translation: CASSLAGNSYEQYF.

The CDR3 coding sequence is TGTGCCAGCAGCTCCTACAACCTAGCGGGAGGGGACAATGAGCAGTTCTTC. Amino acids: CASSSYNLAGGDNEQFF. The gene calls are TRBV7-9 and TRBJ2-1, with 12 positions matching TRBD2. CDR1 SEHNR and CDR2 FQNEAQ come from the germline V gene (reference sequence). V shed 4 bases, J shed 5 bases, and the junction held 9 bases outside the gene matches. CDR3 length: 17 amino acids.

The chain combines TRBV19 with TRBJ1-1, with 8 bases fitting TRBD1. Trimming removed 7 bases from V and 6 bases from J; junction bases left unmatched: 16. The germline V gene has CDR1 LNHDA and CDR2 SQIVND (reference sequence). The CDR3 covers 16 residues. CDR3 amino acids: CASTGGSRGRKAEAFF. The DNA of the CDR3 is TGTGCCAGTACTGGGGGGTCCAGGGGGCGCAAGGCTGAAGCTTTCTTT. The whole variable domain, remainder taken from reference TRBV19 and TRBJ1-1, is DGGITQSPKYLFRKEGQNVTLSCEQNLNHDAMYWYRQDPGQGLRLIYYSQIVNDFQKGDIAEGYSVSREKKESFPLTVTSAQKNPTAFYLCASTGGSRGRKAEAFFGQGTRLTVV.

This clone was observed once. This chain uses TRBV6-1 with TRBJ2-7, with TRBD1 matching over 8 bases. The germline V gene encodes CDR1 MNHNS and CDR2 SASEGT. V lost 3 bases and J lost 5; bases outside the gene matches: 12. CDR3 length: 16 residues. The CDR3 region is CASSERGTGVLHEQYF. Here the CDR3 DNA reads TGTGCCAGCAGTGAGAGGGGGACAGGAGTCCTCCACGAGCAGTACTTC.

The gene calls are TRBV7-2 and TRBJ2-1, with 11 bases matching TRBD2. The CDR3 is 15 residues long. Germline V gene data show CDR1 as SGHTA and CDR2 as FQGNSA. With V trimmed by 5 bases and J by 6 bases, 6 bases remained unmatched. CDR3 protein: CASSLRGLAANEQFF. CDR3 nucleotides: TGTGCCAGCAGCCTGCGGGGACTAGCGGCCAATGAGCAGTTCTTC.

The CDR3 DNA reads TGCGCCAGCAGCTTGGACGGACTCCCGAACACTGAAGCTTTCTTT. It translates to CASSLDGLPNTEAFF. V is TRBV5-1 and J is TRBJ1-1; D not certain. From germline, CDR1 is SGHRS and CDR2 YFSETQ. The CDR3 is 15 residues long. Trimming removed 0 bases from V and 1 base from J, with 10 bases in between.

Only one count was recorded for this clone. This chain's CDR3 is CASSLKGTGETEAFF. In DNA form, the CDR3 reads TGCGCCAGCAGCTTGAAGGGGACAGGGGAAACTGAAGCTTTCTTT. The chain uses TRBV5-1 and TRBJ1-1; 10 nucleotides line up with TRBD1. V shed 1 base, J shed 5 bases, and the junction held 5 bases outside the gene matches. This CDR3 region has 15 residues. Looked up from germline, CDR1 is SGHRS and CDR2 is YFSETQ.

In nucleotides, the CDR3 is TGTGCTAGTGGTTCTTGGAACACTGAAGCTTTCTTT. It translates to CASGSWNTEAFF. The gene calls are TRBV12-5 and TRBJ1-1, with D unclear. Germline V gene data show CDR1 as LGHNT and CDR2 as FRNRAP. This CDR3 comprises 12 residues. Trimming shortened V by 4 bases and J by 1 base, and 4 bases separated the two germline ends.

The rearrangement joins TRBV19 to TRBJ2-3, with TRBD1 matching over 7 bases. Germline V lookup: CDR1 LNHDA, CDR2 SQIVND (reference sequence). V dropped 9 bases and J dropped 2; count of bases not matched to a gene: 5. The CDR3 is 13 amino acids. The CDR3 here is CASRGQSTDTQYF. The CDR3, as DNA: TGTGCCAGCCGGGGACAGTCCACAGATACGCAGTATTTT. Looking up the rest from reference TRBV19 and TRBJ2-3 gives the full variable domain: DGGITQSPKYLFRKEGQNVTLSCEQNLNHDAMYWYRQDPGQGLRLIYYSQIVNDFQKGDIAEGYSVSREKKESFPLTVTSAQKNPTAFYLCASRGQSTDTQYFGPGTRLTVL.

The chain combines TRBV6-6 with TRBJ2-7; 15 bases are a match to TRBD2. Germline-derived CDR1 and CDR2 are MNHNY and SVGAGI (reference sequence). J lost 6 bases, V lost 2 bases, and 2 bases had no gene match. The CDR3 has 15 amino acids. CDR3 in amino acids: CASSYTGLAGGEQYF. DNA of the CDR3: TGTGCCAGCAGTTACACGGGACTAGCGGGGGGCGAGCAGTACTTC.

The V and J genes are TRBV28 and TRBJ2-5; 8 nucleotides agree with TRBD2. Unmatched junction bases numbered 9, after V lost 7 bases and J lost 5 bases. The germline gives CDR1 MDHEN, CDR2 SYDVKM. The CDR3 contains 14 residues. The CDR3 region is CASIDSGTMETQYF. DNA of the CDR3: TGTGCCAGCATCGATAGCGGGACCATGGAGACCCAGTACTTC.

The J gene is TRBJ2-5, the V gene TRBV29-1, with D unresolved. The V and J ends lost 0 bases and 5 bases respectively, with 10 bases between them. The CDR3 covers 13 residues. Looked up from germline, CDR1 is SQVTM and CDR2 is ANQGSEA. CDR3 protein: CSVEERRLETQYF. CDR3 in DNA: TGCAGCGTTGAAGAACGCAGGTTGGAGACCCAGTACTTC.